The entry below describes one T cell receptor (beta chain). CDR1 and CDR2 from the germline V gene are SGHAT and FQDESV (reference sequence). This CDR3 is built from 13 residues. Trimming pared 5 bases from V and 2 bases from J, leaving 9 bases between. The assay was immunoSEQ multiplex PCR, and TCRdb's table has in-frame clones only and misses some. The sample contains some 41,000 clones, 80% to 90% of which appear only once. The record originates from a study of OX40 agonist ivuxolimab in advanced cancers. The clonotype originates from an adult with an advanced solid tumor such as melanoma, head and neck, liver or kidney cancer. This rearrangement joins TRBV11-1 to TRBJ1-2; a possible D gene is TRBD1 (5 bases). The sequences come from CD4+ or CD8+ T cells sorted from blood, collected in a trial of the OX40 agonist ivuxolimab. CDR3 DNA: TGTGCCAGCAGCCCGGGACGGAACTATGGCTACACCTTC. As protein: CASSPGRNYGYTF. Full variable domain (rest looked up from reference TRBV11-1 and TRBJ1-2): EAEVAQSPRYKITEKSQAVAFWCDPISGHATLYWYRQILGQGPELLVQFQDESVVDDSQLPKDRFSAERLKGVDSTLKIQPAELGDSAMYLCASSPGRNYGYTFGSGTRLTVV.